A selection of T cell receptor beta chains follows, all from one sample in a study of T-cell memory formation after mild COVID-19. MiXCR, run by TCRdb on the 5' RACE reads, gives a single entry per CDR3 protein. The sample records 250,000 to 350,000 distinct CDR3 sequences, approximately 20% being singletons. Sequencing input: PBMCs or a T cell subset sorted from them (not recorded which). These receptors were collected from a man between 18 and 29 years old who had mild COVID-19 (a few samples of this study predate the infection). Cell type and time point are not known. Each CDR3 is given without its conserved first and last residue. A D gene is named only where the DNA matches it firmly. Clone size is given for some rows only: seen once, a few or many times, or a class if the clone is expanded.

CDR3aa: ASSRGGGLNEQY
abundance: NA
v_gene: TRBV18
d_gene: NA
len: 12

CDR3aa: ASSQGQENQPQH
abundance: few
v_gene: TRBV4-3
d_gene: TRBD1
len: 12

CDR3aa: ASSVRQGDNQPQH
abundance: few
v_gene: TRBV4-2
d_gene: TRBD1
len: 13

CDR3aa: ASSQGSIGEQY
abundance: NA
v_gene: TRBV4-3
d_gene: NA
len: 11

CDR3aa: SATGTGNREQY
abundance: few
v_gene: TRBV20-1
d_gene: TRBD1
len: 11

CDR3aa: ASSLWQQTNTEAF
abundance: few
v_gene: TRBV5-6
d_gene: NA
len: 13

CDR3aa: ASSVGASGTDTQY
abundance: NA
v_gene: TRBV9
d_gene: TRBD2
len: 13

CDR3aa: ASRDYSTEAF
abundance: few
v_gene: TRBV28
d_gene: NA
len: 10

CDR3aa: ASSQTLAGAYNEQF
abundance: NA
v_gene: TRBV5-1
d_gene: TRBD2
len: 14

CDR3aa: ASSEGSGGYNEQF
abundance: few
v_gene: TRBV2
d_gene: TRBD2
len: 13

CDR3aa: ASSQAGGSSSYNEQF
abundance: few
v_gene: TRBV7-2
d_gene: TRBD2
len: 15

CDR3aa: ASGKDRNYGYT
abundance: few
v_gene: TRBV10-1
d_gene: NA
len: 11

CDR3aa: SVDLGYEQF
abundance: NA
v_gene: TRBV29-1
d_gene: NA
len: 9

CDR3aa: ASSLEGSSGGYNEQF
abundance: NA
v_gene: TRBV7-2
d_gene: TRBD2
len: 15

CDR3aa: ASSYGAGISPLH
abundance: NA
v_gene: TRBV6-6
d_gene: NA
len: 12

CDR3aa: ASSRSLAGETQY
abundance: NA
v_gene: TRBV7-2
d_gene: NA
len: 12

CDR3aa: SARSGGTYNEQF
abundance: NA
v_gene: TRBV20-1
d_gene: TRBD2
len: 12

CDR3aa: ASSPAGGQMTGELF
abundance: NA
v_gene: TRBV12-3/TRBV12-4
d_gene: TRBD2
len: 14

CDR3aa: ASSSLPQAGETQY
abundance: few
v_gene: TRBV5-1
d_gene: NA
len: 13

CDR3aa: AISDPSGGRDEQF
abundance: NA
v_gene: TRBV10-3
d_gene: TRBD2
len: 13

CDR3aa: ASSLAGGETQY
abundance: many
v_gene: TRBV7-9
d_gene: TRBD2
len: 11

CDR3aa: ASSLRGTGPEAF
abundance: NA
v_gene: TRBV12-3/TRBV12-4
d_gene: NA
len: 12

CDR3aa: ASSHSLIAGELF
abundance: NA
v_gene: TRBV7-9
d_gene: NA
len: 12

CDR3aa: ASSLSGVGEQF
abundance: many
v_gene: TRBV10-2
d_gene: TRBD2
len: 11

CDR3aa: ASSPTQAGVGYT
abundance: NA
v_gene: TRBV11-2
d_gene: NA
len: 12

CDR3aa: ASSPSGGARGEQF
abundance: few
v_gene: TRBV6-2/TRBV6-3
d_gene: TRBD2
len: 13

CDR3aa: ASSQGTGGNSPLH
abundance: many
v_gene: TRBV3-1
d_gene: TRBD1
len: 13

CDR3aa: ASSPDREQF
abundance: many
v_gene: TRBV5-1
d_gene: NA
len: 9

CDR3aa: ASSTDRVVEQF
abundance: few
v_gene: TRBV5-1
d_gene: TRBD1
len: 11

CDR3aa: ASSSTGGQDTQY
abundance: NA
v_gene: TRBV5-5
d_gene: TRBD1
len: 12

CDR3aa: ASSPARGGDTQY
abundance: few
v_gene: TRBV11-2
d_gene: TRBD2
len: 12

CDR3aa: ASSLDGGGPYEQY
abundance: NA
v_gene: TRBV5-1
d_gene: TRBD2
len: 13

CDR3aa: ASSRGGPSYEQY
abundance: NA
v_gene: TRBV12-3/TRBV12-4
d_gene: TRBD2
len: 12

CDR3aa: ASSDRDQETQY
abundance: few
v_gene: TRBV9
d_gene: NA
len: 11

CDR3aa: ASSLEERTLQETQY
abundance: NA
v_gene: TRBV7-9
d_gene: NA
len: 14

CDR3aa: ASSLVRDETQY
abundance: NA
v_gene: TRBV7-2
d_gene: NA
len: 11

CDR3aa: ASSYSGTRGYT
abundance: many
v_gene: TRBV6-5
d_gene: NA
len: 11

CDR3aa: SVPSSGANVLT
abundance: NA
v_gene: TRBV29-1
d_gene: NA
len: 11

CDR3aa: ASSLGGPGLSTETQY
abundance: NA
v_gene: TRBV7-6
d_gene: TRBD2
len: 15

CDR3aa: ASSFQAGINTQY
abundance: few
v_gene: TRBV12-3/TRBV12-4
d_gene: TRBD2
len: 12

CDR3aa: ASSLTPSYNEQF
abundance: few
v_gene: TRBV7-3
d_gene: NA
len: 12

CDR3aa: ASSTNSYYGYT
abundance: few
v_gene: TRBV7-2
d_gene: NA
len: 11

CDR3aa: ASSSLAGSQETQY
abundance: NA
v_gene: TRBV5-1
d_gene: TRBD2
len: 13

CDR3aa: ASSLLEGQPKAF
abundance: few
v_gene: TRBV12-3/TRBV12-4
d_gene: TRBD1
len: 12

CDR3aa: AIRPGQAAYEQY
abundance: few
v_gene: TRBV10-3
d_gene: TRBD1
len: 12

CDR3aa: SARDTQGAGETQY
abundance: NA
v_gene: TRBV20-1
d_gene: TRBD1
len: 13

CDR3aa: ASSLTGGGGSSSYNEQF
abundance: few
v_gene: TRBV7-3
d_gene: NA
len: 17

CDR3aa: ASSPAWGLGTEAF
abundance: NA
v_gene: TRBV5-6
d_gene: NA
len: 13

CDR3aa: ASSLDITDTQY
abundance: few
v_gene: TRBV7-2
d_gene: NA
len: 11

CDR3aa: ASSFSGTNQPQH
abundance: NA
v_gene: TRBV12-3/TRBV12-4
d_gene: NA
len: 12

CDR3aa: ASSPVPGQQETQY
abundance: few
v_gene: TRBV5-1
d_gene: TRBD1
len: 13

CDR3aa: ASSQDRELAF
abundance: few
v_gene: TRBV7-9
d_gene: NA
len: 10

CDR3aa: ASSYPPGLGNEQF
abundance: few
v_gene: TRBV6-2/TRBV6-3
d_gene: NA
len: 13

CDR3aa: SARDSSRYEQY
abundance: few
v_gene: TRBV20-1
d_gene: NA
len: 11

CDR3aa: ASSPTSMQGEQF
abundance: NA
v_gene: TRBV7-3
d_gene: NA
len: 12

CDR3aa: ASSVTGGWTEAF
abundance: few
v_gene: TRBV9
d_gene: TRBD1
len: 12

CDR3aa: ASSHPGPSDAF
abundance: NA
v_gene: TRBV4-1
d_gene: NA
len: 11

CDR3aa: ASSQTAGELF
abundance: few
v_gene: TRBV7-8
d_gene: NA
len: 10

CDR3aa: ASSQATSGGALF
abundance: few
v_gene: TRBV7-2
d_gene: TRBD2
len: 12